Following are 9 T cell receptor beta chains from one sample sequenced in a study of blood T cell repertoires in COVID-19. Using immunoSEQ multiplex PCR, the repertoire was profiled, and TCRdb retains in-frame clones only, with some absent. The repertoire holds some 140,000 clones, 81% seen once, with more than 7.5% in the top ten. Sequenced input: peripheral blood. The receptors here all came from a woman in her sixties with active or convalescent COVID-19.

This CDR3 is CASSPYRDNQPQHF. In DNA, the CDR3 is TGTGCCAGCTCACCGTACAGGGACAATCAGCCCCAGCATTTT. This chain uses TRBV18 with TRBJ1-5; D is perhaps TRBD1 (6 bases). CDR1 KGHSH and CDR2 LQKENI come from the germline V gene. The CDR3 is 14 residues long. Trimming removed 3 bases from V and 3 bases from J, with 9 bases in between.

This clone has only one observation. The rearrangement joins TRBV7-9 to TRBJ2-5, with D perhaps TRBD2 (5 bases). The ends were cut back, 4 bases at V and 2 bases at J, with 5 bases in the middle. Germline V gene lookup returns CDR1 SEHNR and CDR2 FQNEAQ (reference sequence). The CDR3 is made up of 12 amino acids. The CDR3 loop reads CASSSGQETQYF. The CDR3 DNA sequence: TGTGCCAGCAGCTCGGGACAAGAGACCCAGTACTTC.

V gene TRBV28 combines with J gene TRBJ1-1; the match to TRBD1 covers 7 bases. V lost 4 bases and J lost 0; bases outside the gene matches: 5. This CDR3 contains 15 residues. Germline V lookup: CDR1 MDHEN, CDR2 SYDVKM. This CDR3 is CASSWTGNMNTEAFF. In DNA, the CDR3 is TGTGCCAGCAGTTGGACAGGTAACATGAACACTGAAGCTTTCTTT. Full variable domain (missing parts from reference TRBV28 and TRBJ1-1): DVKVTQSSRYLVKRTGEKVFLECVQDMDHENMFWYRQDPGLGLRLIYFSYDVKMKEKGDIPEGYSVSREKKERFSLILESASTNQTSMYLCASSWTGNMNTEAFFGQGTRLTVV.

The genes are TRBV28 and TRBJ1-3; possible D gene TRBD1, 5 bases. The CDR3 is 13 residues long. Per germline, CDR1 MDHEN and CDR2 SYDVKM. The germline V and J ends were trimmed by 11 bases and 2 bases, with 13 bases remaining between them. The CDR3 nucleotides are TGTGCCGGGTCCTCAGGGCCTGGAAACACCATATATTTT. Translating it yields CAGSSGPGNTIYF.

This clone was counted between two and nine times. The rearrangement links TRBV20-1 to TRBJ1-2; weak D call: TRBD1 (5 bases). Germline V gives CDR1 DFQATT, CDR2 SNEGSKA (reference sequence). This CDR3 spans 11 amino acids. V was clipped by 3 bases and J by 7 bases, with 9 bases between them. The CDR3 protein is CSARDKAGYTF. In nucleotides, the CDR3 is TGCAGTGCTAGGGACAAAGCTGGCTACACCTTC.

The J gene is TRBJ2-7, the V gene TRBV4-1; D may be TRBD2 (5 bases). The V end lost 2 bases, the J end lost 4 bases, and 12 bases lay between the germline ends. There are 14 residues in the CDR3. Germline loops: CDR1 MGHRA, CDR2 YSYEKL. This chain's CDR3 is CASSQSERGYEQYF. In nucleotides, the CDR3 is TGCGCCAGCAGCCAAAGCGAACGGGGTTACGAGCAGTACTTC.

This chain joins TRBV7-2 and TRBJ2-5; 11 bases line up with TRBD2. This CDR3 contains 15 residues. Trimming took 5 bases from V and 5 from J; bases not matched to a gene: 7. Germline loops: CDR1 SGHTA, CDR2 FQGNSA. CDR3 loop: CASSQVAGGRETQYF. In DNA form, the CDR3 reads TGTGCCAGCAGCCAAGTAGCGGGGGGGCGGGAGACCCAGTACTTC.

The chain recombines TRBV27 with TRBJ2-5; perhaps TRBD2 as D (5 bases). The germline V gene encodes CDR1 MNHEY and CDR2 SMNVEV (reference sequence). The CDR3 spans 15 residues. V lost 0 bases, J lost 2 bases, and 10 bases lay in between. CDR3 sequence reads: CASSLSPDWQETQYF. For the CDR3, the DNA is TGTGCCAGCAGTTTATCTCCGGACTGGCAAGAGACCCAGTACTTC.

The rearrangement links TRBV11-1 to TRBJ2-7; no definite D call. Germline V gene sequence: CDR1 SGHAT, CDR2 FQDESV (reference sequence). The V end was cut by 4 bases, the J end by 6 bases, with 13 bases between. This CDR3 has 13 residues. The CDR3 sequence is CASSSFPTGEQYF. CDR3 sequence (DNA): TGTGCCAGCAGCTCCTTTCCCACCGGCGAGCAGTACTTC.